This entry describes one T cell receptor (beta chain). The assay was immunoSEQ multiplex PCR, and TCRdb's table has in-frame clones only and misses some. The sample lists approximately 170,000 clones; around nine tenths were seen once. V shed 5 bases and J 5 bases; nucleotides not matched to a gene: 6. Germline lookup yields CDR1 SEHNR and CDR2 FQNEAQ (reference sequence). There are 14 residues in the CDR3. This sample stems from a study of control samples from healthy donors and cancer patients. This sequence joins TRBV7-9 and TRBJ1-5, with 7 bases aligning to TRBD1. The sample comprised blood. The sequence was collected from a woman aged 25 to 39 in good health. CDR3 nucleotides: TGTGCCAGCAGCCCCACAGGGGTCCATCAGCCCCAGCATTTT. Translated: CASSPTGVHQPQHF.